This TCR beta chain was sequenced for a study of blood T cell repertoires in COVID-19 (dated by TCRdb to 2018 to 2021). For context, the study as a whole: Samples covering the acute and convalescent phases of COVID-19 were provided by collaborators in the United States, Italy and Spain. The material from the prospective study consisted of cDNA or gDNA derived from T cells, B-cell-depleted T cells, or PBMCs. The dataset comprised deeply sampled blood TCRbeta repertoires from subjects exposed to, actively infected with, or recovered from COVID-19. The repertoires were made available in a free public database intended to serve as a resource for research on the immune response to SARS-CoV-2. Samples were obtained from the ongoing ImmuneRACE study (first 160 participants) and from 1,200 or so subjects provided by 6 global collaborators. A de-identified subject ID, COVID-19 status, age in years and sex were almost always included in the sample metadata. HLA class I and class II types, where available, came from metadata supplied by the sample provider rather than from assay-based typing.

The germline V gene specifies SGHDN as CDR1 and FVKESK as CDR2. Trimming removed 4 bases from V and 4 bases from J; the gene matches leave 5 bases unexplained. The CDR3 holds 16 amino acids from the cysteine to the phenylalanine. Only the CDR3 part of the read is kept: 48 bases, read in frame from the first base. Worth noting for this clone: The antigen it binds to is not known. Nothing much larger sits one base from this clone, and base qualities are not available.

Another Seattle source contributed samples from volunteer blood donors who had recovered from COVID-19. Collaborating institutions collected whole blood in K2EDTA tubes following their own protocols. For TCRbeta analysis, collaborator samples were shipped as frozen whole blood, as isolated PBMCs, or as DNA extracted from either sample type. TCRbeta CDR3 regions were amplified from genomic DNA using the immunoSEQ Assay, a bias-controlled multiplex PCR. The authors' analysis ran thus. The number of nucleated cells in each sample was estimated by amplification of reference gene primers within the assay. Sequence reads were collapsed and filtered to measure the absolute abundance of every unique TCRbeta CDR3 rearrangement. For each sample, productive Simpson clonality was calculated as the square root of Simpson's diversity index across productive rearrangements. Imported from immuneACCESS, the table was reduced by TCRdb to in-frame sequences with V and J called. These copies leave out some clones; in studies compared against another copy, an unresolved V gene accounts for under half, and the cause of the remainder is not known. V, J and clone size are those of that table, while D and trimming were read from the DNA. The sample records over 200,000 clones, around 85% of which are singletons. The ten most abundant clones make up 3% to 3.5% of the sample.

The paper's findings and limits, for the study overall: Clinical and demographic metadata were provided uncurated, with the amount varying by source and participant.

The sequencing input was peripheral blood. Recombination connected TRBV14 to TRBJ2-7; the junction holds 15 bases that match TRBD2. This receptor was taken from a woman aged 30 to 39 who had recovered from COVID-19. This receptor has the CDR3 CASSRYGLAGGYEQYF. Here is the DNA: TGTGCCAGCAGCCGCTACGGACTAGCGGGGGGGTACGAGCAGTACTTC.